This TCR beta chain is from a study of regulatory T cells in long-lasting Graves disease. General study results and limits: Persistent disease preferred TRBV28, TRBJ1-2 and TRBJ2-5; new disease, TRBV20-1 and TRBJ2-1.

As to time point: newly diagnosed GD, antithyroid drugs for less than 3 months. The authors made the TCR library using RNA they extracted from PBMCs. With regard to this clonotype: Its antigen is unknown.

After removal of 5 bases from V and 9 bases from J, the junction contained 9 bases not matched to a gene. Germline values: CDR1 SEHNR, CDR2 FQNEAQ (reference sequence). CDR3 length: 15 residues. CDR3-region Arm-PCR and iRepertoire HTBI primers produced the TCR beta libraries. TCRdb called the multiplex PCR reads again in MiXCR, with one record for every CDR3 protein. Among 350,000 to 500,000 distinct CDR3 sequences listed, 16% were seen once. The sample was also reused in another study, on T cells in Graves' hyperthyroidism and ophthalmopathy. That paper adds: The patients, who ranged from 18 to 65 in age, presented with newly diagnosed hyperthyroidism lasting under 2 months. HTBI primers drove first-round RT-PCR of the TCR CDR3.

Source: peripheral blood mononuclear cells (PBMCs), taken at new diagnosis, from a patient treated with antithyroid drugs. The origin of this receptor is a woman aged 25 to 39 with Graves disease. This chain uses TRBV7-9 with TRBJ2-1, with TRBD2 identical over 11 bases. CDR3: CASSTGTSGAAEQFF. For the CDR3, the DNA is TGTGCCAGCAGCACCGGGACTAGCGGAGCTGCTGAGCAGTTCTTC.